This T cell receptor beta chain originates from a study of shared clonotypes between healthy human individuals. Whole-study context: Participating donors consisted of two women and a few men aged 18 to 49.

This CDR3 comprises 16 residues. J lost 0 bases, V lost 5 bases, and 7 bases had no gene match. CDR1 and CDR2 from the germline V gene are SGHRS and YFSETQ. The authors distributed each subset's genomic DNA evenly over several immunoSEQ plates. In the study's own analysis: ImmunoSEQ gave junction-only sequences without quality scores, so filtering differed. The repertoire was sequenced with immunoSEQ multiplex PCR; TCRdb's copy has only in-frame clones and lacks some. That table gives V, J and clone size, and the DNA gave D and trimming. Among some 2.1 million clones, roughly 96% were seen once, and the ten largest hold 0.1% to 0.15%.

The receptor's source is a man aged 18 to 30 in good health. Sequencing was performed on naive CD4+ T cells sorted from blood. Noted subset: CD45RA+ positively selected. The chain links TRBV5-1 to TRBJ2-1, with 8 bases aligning to TRBD1. The CDR3 sequence: CASSQTGVSSYNEQFF. The DNA of the CDR3 is TGCGCCAGCAGTCAGACAGGGGTCAGCTCCTACAATGAGCAGTTCTTC.